The rows below give T cell receptor beta chains drawn from one sample of a study of CD8 T cells in ankylosing spondylitis. TCRdb processed the 5' RACE reads anew with MiXCR; each CDR3 protein has one entry. This table holds some 840,000 distinct CDR3 sequences, over 9.5% found once. Input material: blood, either unsorted or a sorted T cell fraction (not recorded which). The source of these receptors is a male donor with ankylosing spondylitis. Both conserved end residues are part of each CDR3. Each record gives: V gene, J gene, D gene, clone size, CDR3 length, CDR3 protein, CDR3 DNA. D genes are given only for firm matches. Size is omitted from some rows. Given values are once, few, many or a class for expanded clones.

TRBV10-3	TRBJ2-3	-	many	12	CAISESRNTQYF	TGTGCCATCAGTGAGTCTAGAAATACGCAGTATTTT
TRBV20-1	TRBJ2-5	-	few	13	CSARGAVEVAQYF	TGCAGTGCTAGAGGGGCGGTGGAGGTGGCCCAGTACTTC
TRBV7-9	TRBJ1-1	-	-	13	CASSGAGKYGAFF	TGTGCCAGCAGCGGCGCAGGGAAGTATGGAGCTTTCTTT
TRBV6-5	TRBJ1-5	TRBD1	few	16	CASSNRDRGRKQPQHF	TGTGCCAGCAGTAACCGGGACAGGGGGCGGAAACAGCCCCAGCATTTT
TRBV4-3	TRBJ1-1	-	few	14	CASSKSVGYTEAFF	TGCGCCAGCAGCAAAAGCGTGGGGTACACTGAAGCTTTCTTT
TRBV24-1	TRBJ1-2	-	-	13	CATSDLQGDGYTF	TGTGCCACCAGTGATTTACAGGGCGATGGCTACACCTTC
TRBV20-1	TRBJ2-3	-	-	16	CSAFSWLVGFTDTQYF	TGCAGTGCCTTCTCGTGGCTAGTGGGCTTCACAGATACGCAGTATTTT
TRBV6-1	TRBJ2-3	-	few	13	CASSATWTDTQYF	TGTGCCAGCAGCGCGACTTGGACAGATACGCAGTATTTT
TRBV6-2/TRBV6-3	TRBJ2-1	TRBD2	few	16	CASSWPGLAGYNEQFF	TGTGCCAGCAGTTGGCCGGGACTAGCGGGTTACAATGAGCAGTTCTTC
TRBV11-2	TRBJ1-6	-	-	15	CASSLGRSDNSPLHF	TGTGCCAGCAGCTTAGGGCGGAGTGATAATTCACCCCTCCACTTT
TRBV4-3	TRBJ2-1	TRBD1	few	17	CASSQLTGTGGKNEQFF	TGCGCCAGCAGCCAGTTGACCGGGACAGGGGGAAAGAATGAGCAGTTCTTC
TRBV5-8	TRBJ2-1	-	-	16	CASSLGADSSYNEQFF	TGTGCCAGCAGCTTGGGGGCGGACAGCTCCTACAATGAGCAGTTCTTC
TRBV20-1	TRBJ1-5	-	few	13	CSATGVPNQPQHF	TGCAGTGCTACAGGGGTCCCCAATCAGCCCCAGCATTTT
TRBV20-1	TRBJ2-5	-	many	12	CSASPGSETQYF	TGCAGTGCTTCCCCGGGGTCAGAGACCCAGTACTTC
TRBV24-1	TRBJ2-3	TRBD2	few	15	CATSPLSGTTDTQYF	TGTGCCACCAGTCCCCTCAGCGGGACCACAGATACGCAGTATTTT
TRBV20-1	TRBJ2-3	-	few	16	CSARDLRGAGTDTQYF	TGCAGTGCTAGAGATCTCAGGGGCGCCGGCACAGATACGCAGTATTTT
TRBV20-1	TRBJ2-3	TRBD2	few	14	CSAGPPGGFDTQYF	TGCAGTGCCGGACCGCCGGGAGGATTTGATACGCAGTATTTT
TRBV7-9	TRBJ2-3	-	-	15	CASSLDAGYTDTQYF	TGTGCCAGCAGCTTAGATGCGGGCTACACAGATACGCAGTATTTT
TRBV24-1	TRBJ2-3	-	-	15	CATSDLAGPTDTQYF	TGTGCCACCAGTGATTTAGCAGGGCCGACAGATACGCAGTATTTT
TRBV11-1	TRBJ2-1	TRBD2	-	18	CASSRRGLAGVWYNEQFF	TGTGCCAGCAGCCGTAGGGGGCTAGCGGGGGTTTGGTACAATGAGCAGTTCTTC
TRBV20-1	TRBJ2-4	-	few	15	CSARAILSGAFLQYF	TGCAGTGCTAGAGCTATCCTCTCGGGGGCCTTCCTCCAGTACTTC
TRBV30	TRBJ1-4	-	-	13	CAWSRQYNEKLFF	TGTGCCTGGAGTCGACAGTATAATGAAAAACTGTTTTTT
TRBV6-2/TRBV6-3	TRBJ2-7	-	-	13	CATHPGSSYEQYF	TGTGCCACCCACCCGGGCAGCTCCTACGAGCAGTACTTC
TRBV6-5	TRBJ2-7	TRBD1	few	13	CASTPKGTDEQYF	TGTGCCAGCACTCCCAAGGGGACAGACGAGCAGTACTTC
TRBV2	TRBJ1-1	-	-	14	CASSGPLMNTEAFF	TGTGCCAGCAGTGGGCCATTAATGAACACTGAAGCTTTCTTT
TRBV20-1	TRBJ1-6	-	-	14	CSARNLTPNSPLHF	TGCAGTGCAAGGAACTTAACCCCCAATTCACCCCTCCACTTT
TRBV20-1	TRBJ1-6	TRBD1	few	15	CSAHSLGTDNSPLHF	TGCAGTGCCCACTCCCTCGGGACAGACAATTCACCCCTCCACTTT
TRBV6-2/TRBV6-3	TRBJ2-2	-	few	16	CASSYSQDENTGELFF	TGTGCCAGCAGTTACAGTCAGGACGAGAACACCGGGGAGCTGTTTTTT
TRBV6-2/TRBV6-3	TRBJ1-5	-	few	18	CASSPDPHLTGWSVPQHF	TGTGCCAGCAGTCCTGACCCCCACCTAACAGGGTGGTCGGTCCCCCAGCATTTT
TRBV6-5	TRBJ2-3	TRBD1	few	16	CASSYRRQGGTDTQYF	TGTGCCAGCAGTTACCGCAGACAGGGGGGTACAGATACGCAGTATTTT
TRBV20-1	TRBJ1-2	TRBD1	-	16	CCASLTRSGGGNGYTF	TGCTGTGCTAGCCTCACCCGATCAGGGGGCGGTAATGGCTACACCTTC
TRBV27	TRBJ1-1	TRBD1	few	14	CASSPGGVSTEAFF	TGTGCCAGCAGTCCAGGGGGGGTAAGCACTGAAGCTTTCTTT
TRBV28	TRBJ2-3	-	-	14	CASSSGFFTVTQYF	TGTGCCAGCAGTTCCGGGTTTTTCACAGTTACGCAGTATTTT
TRBV6-2/TRBV6-3	TRBJ1-5	TRBD1	-	15	CASSSEQGFNQPQHF	TGTGCCAGCAGTTCCGAACAGGGGTTCAATCAGCCCCAGCATTTT
TRBV29-1	TRBJ2-7	-	many	14	CSVGFNSVLDEQYF	TGCAGCGTTGGTTTTAACAGCGTCTTGGACGAGCAGTACTTC
TRBV7-2	TRBJ2-5	-	-	15	CASSLDSRSVETQYF	TGTGCCAGCAGCTTAGACAGTCGGAGTGTGGAGACCCAGTACTTC
TRBV29-1	TRBJ2-5	-	few	14	CSVEVGLPGETQYF	TGCAGCGTTGAAGTGGGGCTCCCGGGGGAGACCCAGTACTTC
TRBV5-1	TRBJ2-3	TRBD2	-	16	CASSRGLAGDIDTQYF	TGCGCCAGCAGCCGGGGACTAGCGGGAGATATAGATACGCAGTATTTT
TRBV20-1	TRBJ1-2	-	many	11	CSARSGEGYTF	TGCAGTGCTAGATCAGGGGAAGGCTACACCTTC
TRBV18	TRBJ1-5	-	-	14	CASSHLDNNQPQHF	TGTGCCAGCTCCCATCTGGATAACAATCAGCCCCAGCATTTT